This TCR beta chain was sequenced in a study of T cell repertoires in cytomegalovirus infection. Study details: CMV epitopes used comprised recently identified HLA-C-restricted ones and well-studied HLA-B-restricted ones.

About this clonotype: Its antigen is as yet unknown.

Trimming removed 6 bases from V and 1 base from J, with 6 bases in between. This CDR3 has 13 residues. CDR1 and CDR2 from the germline V gene are ENHRY and SYGVKD. TCRdb reanalysed the reads using MiXCR and keeps one entry per CDR3 protein. The data show about 900,000 distinct CDR3 sequences, around 29% seen once. The sample consisted of cultured CD8+ T cells from PBMCs, taken from culture after CMV antigen stimulation. This clonotype originated in a human donor in good health (CMV status not recorded). Some clones in this sample may be carry-over from other donors' samples. This rearrangement joins TRBV10-3 to TRBJ1-4; no clear D gene. This CDR3 is CAIRAVTNEKLFF. DNA of the CDR3: TGTGCCATCAGGGCAGTAACTAATGAAAAACTGTTTTTT.